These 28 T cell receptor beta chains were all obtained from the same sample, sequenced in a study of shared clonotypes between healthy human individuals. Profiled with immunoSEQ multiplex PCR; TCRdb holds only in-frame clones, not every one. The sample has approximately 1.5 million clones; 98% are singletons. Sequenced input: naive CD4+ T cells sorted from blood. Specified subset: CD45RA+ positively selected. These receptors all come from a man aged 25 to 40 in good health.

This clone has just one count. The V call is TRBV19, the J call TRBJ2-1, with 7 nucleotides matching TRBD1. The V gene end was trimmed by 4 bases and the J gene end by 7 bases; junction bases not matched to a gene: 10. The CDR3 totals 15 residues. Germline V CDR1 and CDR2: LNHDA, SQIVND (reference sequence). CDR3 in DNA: TGTGCCAGTAGTACACTCTACAGGGGTCCAAATGAGCAGTTCTTC. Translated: CASSTLYRGPNEQFF.

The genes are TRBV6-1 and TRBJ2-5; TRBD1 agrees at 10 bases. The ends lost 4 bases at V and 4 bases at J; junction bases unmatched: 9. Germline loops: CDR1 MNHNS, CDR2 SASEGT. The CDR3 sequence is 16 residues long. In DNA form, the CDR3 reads TGTGCCAGCAGTGGGGGATGGACAGGGGGACGAGAGACCCAGTACTTC. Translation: CASSGGWTGGRETQYF.

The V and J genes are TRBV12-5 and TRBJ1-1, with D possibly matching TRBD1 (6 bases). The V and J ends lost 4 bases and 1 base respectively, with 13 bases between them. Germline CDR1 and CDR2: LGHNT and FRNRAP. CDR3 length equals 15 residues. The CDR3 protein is CASGSTGFRNTEAFF. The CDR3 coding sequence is TGTGCTAGTGGTTCTACAGGGTTCCGGAACACTGAAGCTTTCTTT.

CDR3 coding DNA: TGTGCCAGCAGACCGGGACAGGTGTACAATGAGCAGTTCTTC. This codes for CASRPGQVYNEQFF. The V gene is TRBV28, the J gene TRBJ2-1; TRBD1 matches at 8 bases. Germline assignment: CDR1 MDHEN and CDR2 SYDVKM. V shed 6 bases, J shed 4 bases, and the junction held 5 bases outside the gene matches. The CDR3 consists of 14 residues.

The CDR3 is CASKLRESGRASHEQYF. CDR3 sequence (DNA): TGTGCCAGCAAGCTACGGGAAAGCGGGAGGGCCAGCCACGAGCAGTACTTC. The gene calls are TRBV2 and TRBJ2-7, with TRBD2 identical over 10 bases. J gave up 5 bases and V 7 bases, and 17 bases lay outside the gene matches. CDR1 and CDR2 from the germline V gene are SNHLY and FYNNEI. There are 17 residues in the CDR3.

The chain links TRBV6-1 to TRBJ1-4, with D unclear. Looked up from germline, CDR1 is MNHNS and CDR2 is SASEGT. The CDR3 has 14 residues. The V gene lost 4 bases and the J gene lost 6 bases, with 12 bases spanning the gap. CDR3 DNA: TGTGCCAGCAGTGCCGACTATAGCGATGAAAAACTGTTTTTT. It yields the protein CASSADYSDEKLFF.

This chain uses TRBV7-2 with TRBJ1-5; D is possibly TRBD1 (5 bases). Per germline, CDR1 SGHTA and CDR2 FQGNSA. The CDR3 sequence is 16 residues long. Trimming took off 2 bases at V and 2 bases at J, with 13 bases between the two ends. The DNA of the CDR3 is TGTGCCAGCAGCTTAATGGCGGGGGATGGCAATCAGCCCCAGCATTTT. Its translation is CASSLMAGDGNQPQHF.

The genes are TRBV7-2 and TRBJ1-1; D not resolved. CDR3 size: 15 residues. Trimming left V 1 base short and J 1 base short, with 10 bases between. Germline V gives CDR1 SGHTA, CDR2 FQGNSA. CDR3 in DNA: TGTGCCAGCAGCTTAGGGGCTTACGGGAACACTGAAGCTTTCTTT. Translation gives CASSLGAYGNTEAFF.

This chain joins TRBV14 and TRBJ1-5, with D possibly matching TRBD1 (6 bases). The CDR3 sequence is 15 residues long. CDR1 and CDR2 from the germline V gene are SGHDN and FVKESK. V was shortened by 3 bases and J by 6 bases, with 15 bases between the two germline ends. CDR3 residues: CASSHGAGAVQPQHF. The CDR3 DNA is TGTGCCAGCAGCCATGGGGCGGGGGCGGTTCAGCCCCAGCATTTT. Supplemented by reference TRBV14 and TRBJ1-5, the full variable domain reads EAGVTQFPSHSVIEKGQTVTLRCDPISGHDNLYWYRRVMGKEIKFLLHFVKESKQDESGMPNNRFLAERTGGTYSTLKVQPAELEDSGVYFCASSHGAGAVQPQHFGDGTRLSIL.

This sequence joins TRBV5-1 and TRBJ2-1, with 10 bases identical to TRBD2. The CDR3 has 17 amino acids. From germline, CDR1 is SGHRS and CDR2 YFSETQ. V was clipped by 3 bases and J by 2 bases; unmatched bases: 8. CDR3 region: CASSSGLAGAPYNEQFF. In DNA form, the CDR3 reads TGCGCCAGCAGCTCAGGCCTAGCGGGAGCCCCCTACAATGAGCAGTTCTTC. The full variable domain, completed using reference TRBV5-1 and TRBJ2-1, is KAGVTQTPRYLIKTRGQQVTLSCSPISGHRSVSWYQQTPGQGLQFLFEYFSETQRNKGNFPGRFSGRQFSNSRSEMNVSTLELGDSALYLCASSSGLAGAPYNEQFFGPGTRLTVL.

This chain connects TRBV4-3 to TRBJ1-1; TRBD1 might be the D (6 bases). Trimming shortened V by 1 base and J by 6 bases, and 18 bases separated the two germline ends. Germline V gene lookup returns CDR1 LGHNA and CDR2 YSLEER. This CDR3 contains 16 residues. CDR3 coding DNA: TGCGCCAGCAGCCAAGCCCGCGGGGGGGGGCTCGCTGAAGCTTTCTTT. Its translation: CASSQARGGGLAEAFF.

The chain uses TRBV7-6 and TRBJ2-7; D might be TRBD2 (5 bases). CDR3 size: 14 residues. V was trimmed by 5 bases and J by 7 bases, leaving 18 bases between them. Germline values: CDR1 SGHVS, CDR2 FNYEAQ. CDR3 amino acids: CASSNPLVRLEQYF. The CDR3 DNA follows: TGTGCCAGCAGCAATCCACTAGTCCGGCTTGAGCAGTACTTC.

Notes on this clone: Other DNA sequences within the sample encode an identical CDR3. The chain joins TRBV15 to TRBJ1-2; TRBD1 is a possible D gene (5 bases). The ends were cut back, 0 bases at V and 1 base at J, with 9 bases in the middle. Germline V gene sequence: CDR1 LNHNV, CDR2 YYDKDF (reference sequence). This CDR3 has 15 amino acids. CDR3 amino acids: CATSRETGGNYGYTF. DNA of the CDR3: TGTGCCACCAGCAGAGAGACCGGGGGTAACTATGGCTACACCTTC. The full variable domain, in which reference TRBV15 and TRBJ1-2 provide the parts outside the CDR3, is DAMVIQNPRYQVTQFGKPVTLSCSQTLNHNVMYWYQQKSSQAPKLLFHYYDKDFNNEADTPDNFQSRRPNTSFCFLDIRSPGLGDTAMYLCATSRETGGNYGYTFGSGTRLTVV.

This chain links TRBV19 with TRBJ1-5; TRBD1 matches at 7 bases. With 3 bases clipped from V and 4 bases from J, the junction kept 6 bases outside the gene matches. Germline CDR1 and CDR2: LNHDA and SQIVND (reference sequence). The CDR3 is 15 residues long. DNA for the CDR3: TGTGCCAGTAGTATCGGTGACAGGGAAAATCAGCCCCAGCATTTT. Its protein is CASSIGDRENQPQHF.

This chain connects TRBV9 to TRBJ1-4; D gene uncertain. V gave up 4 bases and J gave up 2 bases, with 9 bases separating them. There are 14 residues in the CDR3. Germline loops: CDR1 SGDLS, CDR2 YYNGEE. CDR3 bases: TGTGCCAGCAGCAGAGAGCGGACTAATGAAAAACTGTTTTTT. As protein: CASSRERTNEKLFF.

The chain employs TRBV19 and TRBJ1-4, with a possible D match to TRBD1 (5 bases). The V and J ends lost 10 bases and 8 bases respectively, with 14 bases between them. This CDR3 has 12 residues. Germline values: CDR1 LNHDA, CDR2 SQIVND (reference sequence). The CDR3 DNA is TGTGCCACTTCCCCCGGGGGAGAAAAACTGTTTTTT. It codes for CATSPGGEKLFF.

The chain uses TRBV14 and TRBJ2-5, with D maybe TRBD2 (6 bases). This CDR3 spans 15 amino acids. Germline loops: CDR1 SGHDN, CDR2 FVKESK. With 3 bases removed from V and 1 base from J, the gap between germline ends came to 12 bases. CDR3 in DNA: TGTGCCAGCAGCCAGCCGGGACTGCCCCAAGAGACCCAGTACTTC. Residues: CASSQPGLPQETQYF.

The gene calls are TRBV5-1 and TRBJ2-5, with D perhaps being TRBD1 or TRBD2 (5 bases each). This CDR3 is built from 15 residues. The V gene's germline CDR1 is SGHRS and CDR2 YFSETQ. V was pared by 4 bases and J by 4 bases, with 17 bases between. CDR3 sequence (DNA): TGCGCCAGCAGCCGTACAGAGGGGTACCGAGAGACCCAGTACTTC. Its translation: CASSRTEGYRETQYF.

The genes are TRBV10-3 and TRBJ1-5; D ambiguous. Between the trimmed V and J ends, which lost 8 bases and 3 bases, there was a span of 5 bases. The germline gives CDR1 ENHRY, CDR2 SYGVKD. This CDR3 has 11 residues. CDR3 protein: CAIGDNQPQHF. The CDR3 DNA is TGTGCCATCGGGGACAATCAGCCCCAGCATTTT.

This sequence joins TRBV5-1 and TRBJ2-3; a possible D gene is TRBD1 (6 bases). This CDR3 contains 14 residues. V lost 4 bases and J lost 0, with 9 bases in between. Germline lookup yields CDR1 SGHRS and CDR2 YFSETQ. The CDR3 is CASSMDSSTDTQYF. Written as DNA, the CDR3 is TGCGCCAGCAGCATGGACAGTAGCACAGATACGCAGTATTTT.

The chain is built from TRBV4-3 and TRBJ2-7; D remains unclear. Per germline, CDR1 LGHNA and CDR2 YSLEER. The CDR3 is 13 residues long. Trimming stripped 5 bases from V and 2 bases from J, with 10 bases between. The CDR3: CASSYDRTYEQYF. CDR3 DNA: TGCGCCAGCAGCTATGATCGGACCTACGAGCAGTACTTC.

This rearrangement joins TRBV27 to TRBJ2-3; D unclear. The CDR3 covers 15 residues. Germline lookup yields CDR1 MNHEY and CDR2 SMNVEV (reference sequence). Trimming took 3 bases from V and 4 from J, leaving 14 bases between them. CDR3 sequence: CASSLVQVGPDTQYF. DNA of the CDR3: TGTGCCAGCAGTTTGGTCCAGGTTGGTCCAGATACGCAGTATTTT.

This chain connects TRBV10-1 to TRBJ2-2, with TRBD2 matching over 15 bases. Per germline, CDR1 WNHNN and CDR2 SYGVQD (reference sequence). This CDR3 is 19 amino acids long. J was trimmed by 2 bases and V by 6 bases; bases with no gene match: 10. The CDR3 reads CASSGPGLAGGINTGELFF. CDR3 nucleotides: TGCGCCAGCAGCGGACCAGGACTAGCGGGAGGGATTAACACCGGGGAGCTGTTTTTT.

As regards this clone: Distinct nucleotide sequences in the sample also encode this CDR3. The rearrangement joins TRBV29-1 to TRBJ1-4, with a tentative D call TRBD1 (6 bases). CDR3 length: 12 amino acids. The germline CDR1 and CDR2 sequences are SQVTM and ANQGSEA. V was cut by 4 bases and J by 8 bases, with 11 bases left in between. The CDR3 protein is CSVARGGEKLFF. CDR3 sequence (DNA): TGCAGCGTTGCCAGGGGAGGAGAAAAACTGTTTTTT.

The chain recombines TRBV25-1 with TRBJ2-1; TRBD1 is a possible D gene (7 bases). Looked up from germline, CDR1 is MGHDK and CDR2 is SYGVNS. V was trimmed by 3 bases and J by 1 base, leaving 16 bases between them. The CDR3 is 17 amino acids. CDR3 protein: CASSELRDSGSYNEQFF. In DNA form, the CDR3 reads TGTGCCAGCAGTGAGCTGCGGGACAGTGGTTCCTACAATGAGCAGTTCTTC.

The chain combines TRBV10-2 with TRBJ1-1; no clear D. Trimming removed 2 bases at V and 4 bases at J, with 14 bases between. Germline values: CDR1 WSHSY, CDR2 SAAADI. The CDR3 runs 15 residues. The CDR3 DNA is TGCGCCAGCAGTGAGCAAGGACTCTCGGGCACTGAAGCTTTCTTT. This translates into CASSEQGLSGTEAFF.

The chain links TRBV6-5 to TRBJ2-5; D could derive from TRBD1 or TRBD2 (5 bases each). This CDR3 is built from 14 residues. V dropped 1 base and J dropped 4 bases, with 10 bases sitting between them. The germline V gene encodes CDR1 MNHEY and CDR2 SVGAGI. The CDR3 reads CASSYYEGSETQYF. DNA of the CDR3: TGTGCCAGCAGTTACTACGAGGGGTCAGAGACCCAGTACTTC.

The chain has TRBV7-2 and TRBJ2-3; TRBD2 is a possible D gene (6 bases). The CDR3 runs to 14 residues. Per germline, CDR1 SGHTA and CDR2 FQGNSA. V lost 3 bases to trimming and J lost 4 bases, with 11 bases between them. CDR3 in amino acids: CASSLSGEPDTQYF. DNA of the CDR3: TGTGCCAGCAGCTTGTCGGGAGAGCCAGATACGCAGTATTTT.